This T cell receptor beta chain was captured in a study of siplizumab effects on memory and regulatory T cells. This CDR3 has 14 residues. The germline V gene encodes CDR1 SGHTA and CDR2 FQGNSA. V shed 4 bases, J shed 2 bases, and the junction held 3 bases outside the gene matches. Notes on this clone: Antigen unknown.

Study-wide findings and caveats: Naive T cells seemed more diverse than memory cells; they also seemed major alloresponse contributors.

Assays examined roughly 100,000 TCR templates per sample. Generated by immunoSEQ multiplex PCR, the TCRdb table keeps only in-frame clones and is missing some. The table includes around 87,000 clones, 70% to 90% detected once. The receptor was derived from a human donor in good health. This sequence joins TRBV7-2 and TRBJ2-7, with TRBD1 identical over 9 bases. Sequences were obtained from CD4+ T cells sorted from blood. The CDR3 bases are TGTGCCAGCAGCTCACGACAGGGGGCCTACGAGCAGTACTTC. This encodes CASSSRQGAYEQYF.